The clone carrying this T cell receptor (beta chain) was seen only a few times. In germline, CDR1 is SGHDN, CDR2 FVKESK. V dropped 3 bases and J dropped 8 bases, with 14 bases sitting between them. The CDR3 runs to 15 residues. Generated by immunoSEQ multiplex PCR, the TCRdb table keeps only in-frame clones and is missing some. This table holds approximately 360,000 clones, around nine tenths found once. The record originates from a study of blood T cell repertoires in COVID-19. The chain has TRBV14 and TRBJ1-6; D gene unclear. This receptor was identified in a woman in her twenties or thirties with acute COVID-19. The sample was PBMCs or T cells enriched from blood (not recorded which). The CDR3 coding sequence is TGTGCCAGCAGCCACCTCACTCCGCTAGATTCACCCCTCCACTTT. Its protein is CASSHLTPLDSPLHF. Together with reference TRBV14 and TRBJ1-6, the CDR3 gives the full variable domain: EAGVTQFPSHSVIEKGQTVTLRCDPISGHDNLYWYRRVMGKEIKFLLHFVKESKQDESGMPNNRFLAERTGGTYSTLKVQPAELEDSGVYFCASSHLTPLDSPLHFGNGTRLTVT.